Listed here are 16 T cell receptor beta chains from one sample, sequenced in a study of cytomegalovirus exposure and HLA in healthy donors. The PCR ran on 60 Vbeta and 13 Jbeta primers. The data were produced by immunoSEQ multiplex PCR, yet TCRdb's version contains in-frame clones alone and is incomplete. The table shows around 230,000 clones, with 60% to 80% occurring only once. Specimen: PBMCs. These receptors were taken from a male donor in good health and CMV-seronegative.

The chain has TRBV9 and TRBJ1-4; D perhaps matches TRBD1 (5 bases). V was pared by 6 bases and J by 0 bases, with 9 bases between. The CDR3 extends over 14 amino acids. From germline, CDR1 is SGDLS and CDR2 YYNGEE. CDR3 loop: CASTRGATNEKLFF. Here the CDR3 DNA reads TGTGCCAGCACGCGGGGGGCAACTAATGAAAAACTGTTTTTT.

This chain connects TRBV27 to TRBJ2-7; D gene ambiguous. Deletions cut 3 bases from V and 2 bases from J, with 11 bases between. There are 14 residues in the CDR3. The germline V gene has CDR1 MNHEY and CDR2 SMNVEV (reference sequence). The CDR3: CASSLAHSPYEQYF. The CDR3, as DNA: TGTGCCAGCAGTTTGGCCCATTCCCCCTACGAGCAGTACTTC.

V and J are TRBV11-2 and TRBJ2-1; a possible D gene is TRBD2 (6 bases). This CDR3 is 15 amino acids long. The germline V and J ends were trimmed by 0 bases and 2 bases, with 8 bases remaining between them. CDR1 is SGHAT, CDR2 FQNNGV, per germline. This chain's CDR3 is CASSLDSGAYNEQFF. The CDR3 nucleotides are TGTGCCAGCAGCTTAGATAGCGGAGCCTACAATGAGCAGTTCTTC.

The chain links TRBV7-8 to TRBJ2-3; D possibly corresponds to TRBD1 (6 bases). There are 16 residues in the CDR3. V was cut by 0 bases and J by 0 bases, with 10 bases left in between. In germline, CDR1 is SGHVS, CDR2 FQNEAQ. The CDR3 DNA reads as TGTGCCAGCAGCTTAGCCCACAGGGTTAGCACAGATACGCAGTATTTT. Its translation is CASSLAHRVSTDTQYF.

CDR3 DNA sequence: TGTGCCAGCAGCTTAGCGCGACAGGGTTCGAGTGGCAATCAGCCCCAGCATTTT. Its protein product is CASSLARQGSSGNQPQHF. The chain joins TRBV7-8 to TRBJ1-5, with 7 bases aligning to TRBD1. The CDR3 totals 18 residues. V lost 0 bases, J lost 2 bases, and 10 bases stayed unmatched. CDR1 is SGHVS and CDR2 is FQNEAQ in the germline V gene.

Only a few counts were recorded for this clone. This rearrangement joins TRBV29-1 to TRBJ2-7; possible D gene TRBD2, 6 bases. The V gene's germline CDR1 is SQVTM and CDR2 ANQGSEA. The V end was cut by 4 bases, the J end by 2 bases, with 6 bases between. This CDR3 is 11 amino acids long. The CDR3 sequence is CSVAGAYEQYF. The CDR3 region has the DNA TGCAGCGTTGCGGGGGCCTACGAGCAGTACTTC.

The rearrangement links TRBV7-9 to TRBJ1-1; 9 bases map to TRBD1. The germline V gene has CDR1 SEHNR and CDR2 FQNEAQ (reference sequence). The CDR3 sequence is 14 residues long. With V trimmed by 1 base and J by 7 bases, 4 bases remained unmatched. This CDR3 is CASSLGGQGSEAFF. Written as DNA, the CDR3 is TGTGCCAGCAGCTTAGGGGGACAGGGTAGTGAAGCTTTCTTT.

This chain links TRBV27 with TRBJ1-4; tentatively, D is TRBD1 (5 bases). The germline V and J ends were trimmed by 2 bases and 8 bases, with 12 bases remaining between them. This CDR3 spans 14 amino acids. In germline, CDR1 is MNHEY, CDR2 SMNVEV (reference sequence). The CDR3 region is CASSLSRAGEKLFF. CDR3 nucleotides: TGTGCCAGCAGTTTAAGCAGGGCAGGAGAAAAACTGTTTTTT.

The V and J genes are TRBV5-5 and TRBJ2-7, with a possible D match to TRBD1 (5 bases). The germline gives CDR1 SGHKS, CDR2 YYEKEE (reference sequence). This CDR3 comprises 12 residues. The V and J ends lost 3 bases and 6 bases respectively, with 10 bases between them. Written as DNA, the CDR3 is TGTGCCAGCAGCTCCTGGACATTCGAGCAGTACTTC. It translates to CASSSWTFEQYF.

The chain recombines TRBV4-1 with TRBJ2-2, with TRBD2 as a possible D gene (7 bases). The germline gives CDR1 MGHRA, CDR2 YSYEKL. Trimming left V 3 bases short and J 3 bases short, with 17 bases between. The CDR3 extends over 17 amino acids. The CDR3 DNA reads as TGCGCCAGCAGCCAGACGGCGGGGGCCCCCCACACCGGGGAGCTGTTTTTT. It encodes CASSQTAGAPHTGELFF.

In DNA form, the CDR3 reads TGCGCCAGCAGCCAGAGGGTTCCCACTAGCACAGATACGCAGTATTTT. Amino acid sequence: CASSQRVPTSTDTQYF. The chain is built from TRBV4-3 and TRBJ2-3, with D perhaps TRBD2 (5 bases). Trimming took off 3 bases at V and 0 bases at J, with 13 bases between the two ends. Germline V gives CDR1 LGHNA, CDR2 YSLEER. The CDR3 consists of 16 residues.

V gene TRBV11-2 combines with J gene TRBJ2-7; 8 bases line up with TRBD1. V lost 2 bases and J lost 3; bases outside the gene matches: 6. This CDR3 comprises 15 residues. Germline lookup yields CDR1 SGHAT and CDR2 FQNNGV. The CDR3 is CASSLWEDRDYEQYF. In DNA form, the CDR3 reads TGTGCCAGCAGCTTATGGGAGGACAGGGACTACGAGCAGTACTTC.

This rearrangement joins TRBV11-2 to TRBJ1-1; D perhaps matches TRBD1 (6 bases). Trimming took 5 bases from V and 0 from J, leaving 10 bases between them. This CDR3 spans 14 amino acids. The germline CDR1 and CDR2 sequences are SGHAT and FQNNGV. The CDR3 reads CASSVTGLNTEAFF. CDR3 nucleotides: TGTGCCAGCAGCGTGACAGGTCTGAACACTGAAGCTTTCTTT.

The CDR3 is CASSLLGGSNTEAFF. CDR3 sequence (DNA): TGTGCCAGCAGCCTACTGGGGGGATCGAACACTGAAGCTTTCTTT. The chain is built from TRBV7-3 and TRBJ1-1, with TRBD1 as a possible D gene (5 bases). CDR3 length equals 15 residues. Germline V gene data show CDR1 as SGHTA and CDR2 as FQGTGA. V dropped 5 bases and J dropped 1 base, with 14 bases sitting between them. Full variable domain (remainder filled in from reference TRBV7-3 and TRBJ1-1): GAGVSQTPSNKVTEKGKYVELRCDPISGHTALYWYRQSLGQGPEFLIYFQGTGAADDSGLPNDRFFAVRPEGSVSTLKIQRTERGDSAVYLCASSLLGGSNTEAFFGQGTRLTVV.

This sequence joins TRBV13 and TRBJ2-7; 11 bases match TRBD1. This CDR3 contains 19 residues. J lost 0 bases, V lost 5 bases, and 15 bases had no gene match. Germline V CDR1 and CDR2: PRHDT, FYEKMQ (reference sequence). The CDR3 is CASSPAGQGALTFSYEQYF. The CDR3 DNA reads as TGTGCCAGCAGCCCAGCAGGACAGGGGGCCCTAACGTTCTCCTACGAGCAGTACTTC. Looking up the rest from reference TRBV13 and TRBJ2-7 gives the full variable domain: AAGVIQSPRHLIKEKRETATLKCYPIPRHDTVYWYQQGPGQDPQFLISFYEKMQSDKGSIPDRFSAQQFSDYHSELNMSSLELGDSALYFCASSPAGQGALTFSYEQYFGPGTRLTVT.

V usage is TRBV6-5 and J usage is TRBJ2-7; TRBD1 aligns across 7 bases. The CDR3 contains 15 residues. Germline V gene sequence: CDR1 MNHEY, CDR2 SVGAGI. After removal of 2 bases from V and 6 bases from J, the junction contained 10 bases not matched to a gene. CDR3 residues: CASSYEPDRLVEQYF. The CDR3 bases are TGTGCCAGCAGTTACGAACCGGACAGGCTGGTCGAGCAGTACTTC.